This T cell receptor beta chain was sequenced for a study of a mutant IDH1 vaccine in newly diagnosed glioma. Study at large: Treated patients had a mean age of approximately 40 years and a sex split that was roughly 60% male and approximately 38% female. Radiotherapy, temozolomide, or both had been given previously, and both were given to most.

Time point here: baseline, week 1 (first vaccination visit). Described treatment: pre-vaccination baseline after standard-of-care therapy. CDR1 is SGHVS, CDR2 FQNEAQ, per germline. V lost 1 base and J lost 2, with 5 bases in between. This CDR3 has 14 amino acids. Method: immunoSEQ multiplex PCR; TCRdb's copy keeps in-frame clones and lacks some. The sample shows roughly 34,000 clones, around 80% of them seen only once. Turning to this clone: Its matching antigen is unknown.

Study-level results: Pseudoprogression appeared independent of alterations in top peripheral clonotypes. Of all patients, around 94% showed vaccine-induced immune responses.

The sequencing here drew on peripheral blood mononuclear cells (PBMCs), taken from a glioma patient treated with radiotherapy, temozolomide or both. This sequence originates from a man aged 50-59 years with glioma. Some clones in this sample may be carry-over from other donors' samples. The chain joins TRBV7-8 to TRBJ2-2; no clear D. CDR3 coding DNA: TGTGCCAGCAGCTTAGTAGAAAACACCGGGGAGCTGTTTTTT. Translated, it gives CASSLVENTGELFF. Full variable domain (remainder filled in from reference TRBV7-8 and TRBJ2-2): GAGVSQSPRYKVAKRGQDVALRCDPISGHVSLFWYQQALGQGPEFLTYFQNEAQLDKSGLPSDRFFAERPEGSVSTLKIQRTQQEDSAVYLCASSLVENTGELFFGEGSRLTVL.